This T cell receptor (beta chain) came from a study of blood T cell repertoires in COVID-19. Across the study: T cells, B-cell-depleted T cells, or PBMCs supplied cDNA or gDNA.

Germline V CDR1 and CDR2: SGHNT, YENEEA. V was pared by 4 bases and J by 5 bases, with 1 base of the junction left unmatched. The CDR3 runs 14 residues. In the original processing: Cell counts per sample came from amplifying reference gene primers. Sequenced by immunoSEQ multiplex PCR; TCRdb stores in-frame clones only, minus some. D and trimming were read from the DNA, whereas the V and J calls and clone size are those reported in that table. This repertoire shows about 120,000 clones, approximately 90% found once; its top ten account for 25% to 35%. Specimen: peripheral blood. The clonotype was recovered from a man in his 70s with active or convalescent COVID-19. The chain couples TRBV11-3 to TRBJ1-6, with 8 bases lining up with TRBD1. The CDR3 loop reads CASSSGQDNSPLHF. The CDR3 nucleotides are TGTGCCAGCAGCTCGGGACAGGATAATTCACCCCTCCACTTT.